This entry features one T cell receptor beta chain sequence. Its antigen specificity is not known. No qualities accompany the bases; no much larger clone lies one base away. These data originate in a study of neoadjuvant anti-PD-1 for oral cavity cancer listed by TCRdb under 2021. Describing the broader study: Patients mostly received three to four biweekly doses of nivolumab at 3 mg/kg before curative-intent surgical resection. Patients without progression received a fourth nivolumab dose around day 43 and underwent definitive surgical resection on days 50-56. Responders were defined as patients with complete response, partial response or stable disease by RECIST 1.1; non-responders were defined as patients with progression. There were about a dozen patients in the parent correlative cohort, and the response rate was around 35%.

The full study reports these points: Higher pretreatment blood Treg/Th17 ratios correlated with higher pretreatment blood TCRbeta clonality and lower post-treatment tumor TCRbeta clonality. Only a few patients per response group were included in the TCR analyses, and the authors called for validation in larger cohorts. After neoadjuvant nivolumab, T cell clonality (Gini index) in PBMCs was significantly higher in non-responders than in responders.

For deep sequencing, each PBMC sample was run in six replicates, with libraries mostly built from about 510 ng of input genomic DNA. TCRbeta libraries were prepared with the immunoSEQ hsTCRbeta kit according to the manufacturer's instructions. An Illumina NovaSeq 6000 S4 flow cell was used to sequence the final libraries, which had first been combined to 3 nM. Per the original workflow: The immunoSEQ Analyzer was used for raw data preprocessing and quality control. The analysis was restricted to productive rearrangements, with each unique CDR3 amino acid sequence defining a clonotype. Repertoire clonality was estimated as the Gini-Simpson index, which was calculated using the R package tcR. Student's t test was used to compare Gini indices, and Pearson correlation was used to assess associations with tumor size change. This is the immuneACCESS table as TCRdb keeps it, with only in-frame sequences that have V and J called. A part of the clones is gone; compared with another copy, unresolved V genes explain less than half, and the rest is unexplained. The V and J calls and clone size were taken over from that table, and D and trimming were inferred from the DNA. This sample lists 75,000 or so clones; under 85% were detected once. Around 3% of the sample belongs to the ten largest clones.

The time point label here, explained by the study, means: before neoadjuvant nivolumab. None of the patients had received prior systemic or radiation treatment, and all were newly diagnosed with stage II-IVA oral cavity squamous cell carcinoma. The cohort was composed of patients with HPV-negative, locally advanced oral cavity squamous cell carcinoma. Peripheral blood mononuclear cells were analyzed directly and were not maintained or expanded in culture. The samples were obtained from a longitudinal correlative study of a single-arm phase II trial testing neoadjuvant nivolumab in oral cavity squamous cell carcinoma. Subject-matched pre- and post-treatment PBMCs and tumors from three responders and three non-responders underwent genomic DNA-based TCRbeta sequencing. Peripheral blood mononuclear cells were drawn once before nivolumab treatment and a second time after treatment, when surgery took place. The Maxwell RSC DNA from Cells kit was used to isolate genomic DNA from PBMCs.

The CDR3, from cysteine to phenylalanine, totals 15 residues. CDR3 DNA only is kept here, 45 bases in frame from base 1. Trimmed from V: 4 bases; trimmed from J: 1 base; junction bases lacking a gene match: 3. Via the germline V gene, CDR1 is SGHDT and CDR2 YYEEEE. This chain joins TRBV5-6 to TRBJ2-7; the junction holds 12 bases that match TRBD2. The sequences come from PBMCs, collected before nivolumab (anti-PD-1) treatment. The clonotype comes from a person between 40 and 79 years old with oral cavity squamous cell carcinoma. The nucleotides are TGTGCCAGCAGCCATGGACTAGCGGGATCCTACGAGCAGTACTTC. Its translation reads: CASSHGLAGSYEQYF.